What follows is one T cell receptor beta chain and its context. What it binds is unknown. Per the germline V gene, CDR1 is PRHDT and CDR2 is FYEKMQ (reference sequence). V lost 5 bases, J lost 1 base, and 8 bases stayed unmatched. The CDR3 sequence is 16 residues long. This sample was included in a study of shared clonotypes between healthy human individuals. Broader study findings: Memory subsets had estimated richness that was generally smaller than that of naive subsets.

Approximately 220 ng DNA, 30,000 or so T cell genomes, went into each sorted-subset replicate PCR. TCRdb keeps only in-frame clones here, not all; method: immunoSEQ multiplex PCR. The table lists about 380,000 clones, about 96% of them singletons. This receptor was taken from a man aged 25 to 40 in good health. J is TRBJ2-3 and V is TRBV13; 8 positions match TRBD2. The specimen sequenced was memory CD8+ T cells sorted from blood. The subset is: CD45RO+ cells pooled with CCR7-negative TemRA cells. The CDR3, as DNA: TGTGCCAGCAGCGTGGGGACTAGGCGGGGCACAGATACGCAGTATTTT. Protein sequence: CASSVGTRRGTDTQYF.